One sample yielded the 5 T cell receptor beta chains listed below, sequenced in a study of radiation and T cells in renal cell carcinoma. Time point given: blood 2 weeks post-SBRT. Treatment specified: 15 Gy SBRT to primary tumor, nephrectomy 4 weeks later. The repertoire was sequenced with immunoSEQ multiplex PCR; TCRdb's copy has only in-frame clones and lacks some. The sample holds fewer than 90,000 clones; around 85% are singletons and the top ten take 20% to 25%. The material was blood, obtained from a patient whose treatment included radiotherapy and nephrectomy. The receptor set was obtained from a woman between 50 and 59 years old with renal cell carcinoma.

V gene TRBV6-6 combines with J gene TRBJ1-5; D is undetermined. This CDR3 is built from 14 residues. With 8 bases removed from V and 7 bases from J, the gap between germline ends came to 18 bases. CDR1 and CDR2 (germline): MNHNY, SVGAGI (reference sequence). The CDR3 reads CASLMAEPTQPQHF. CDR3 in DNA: TGTGCCAGCCTAATGGCCGAACCCACGCAGCCCCAGCATTTT.

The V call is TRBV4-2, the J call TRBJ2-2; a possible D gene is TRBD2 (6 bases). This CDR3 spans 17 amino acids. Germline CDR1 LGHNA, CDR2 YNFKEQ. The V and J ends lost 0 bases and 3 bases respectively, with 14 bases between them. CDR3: CASSQDGGIGYTGELFF. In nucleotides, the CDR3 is TGTGCCAGCAGCCAAGATGGGGGGATTGGTTACACCGGGGAGCTGTTTTTT.

CDR3 in amino acids: CASRIGVETGELFF. CDR3 in DNA: TGTGCCAGCAGGATTGGCGTGGAAACCGGGGAGCTGTTTTTT. The J gene is TRBJ2-2, the V gene TRBV6-1; no reliable D call. Germline CDR1 MNHNS, CDR2 SASEGT. The CDR3 consists of 14 residues. Deletions cut 6 bases from V and 5 bases from J, with 13 bases between.

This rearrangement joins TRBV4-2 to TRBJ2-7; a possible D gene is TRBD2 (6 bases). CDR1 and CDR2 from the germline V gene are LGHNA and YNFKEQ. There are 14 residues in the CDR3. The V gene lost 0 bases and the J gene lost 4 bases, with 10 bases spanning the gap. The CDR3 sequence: CASSQDPGDYEQYF. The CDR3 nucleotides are TGTGCCAGCAGCCAAGATCCGGGGGATTACGAGCAGTACTTC.

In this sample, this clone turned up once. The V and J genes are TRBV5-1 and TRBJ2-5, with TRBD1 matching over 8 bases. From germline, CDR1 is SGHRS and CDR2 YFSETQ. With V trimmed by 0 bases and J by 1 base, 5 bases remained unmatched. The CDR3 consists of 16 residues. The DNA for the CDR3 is TGCGCCAGCAGCTTGGGAACAGGGGGGCTCCAAGAGACCCAGTACTTC. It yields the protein CASSLGTGGLQETQYF.